This T cell receptor (beta chain) was documented in a study of glioma-infiltrating T cells after dendritic cell vaccination. The immunoSEQ assay amplified TCRB CDR3 from up to roughly 2 ug DNA. The data were produced by immunoSEQ multiplex PCR, yet TCRdb's version contains in-frame clones alone and is incomplete. Of approximately 91,000 clones in the sample, roughly 77% were seen once. This clone was picked up a small number of times. The sample's time point: after dendritic cell vaccination, including at tumor progression/relapse. CDR1 and CDR2 from the germline V gene are PRHDT and FYEKMQ (reference sequence). V was trimmed by 0 bases and J by 3 bases, leaving 5 bases between them. This CDR3 has 14 residues.

The specimen comprised blood, sampled after dendritic cell vaccination. The V and J genes are TRBV13 and TRBJ2-2, with D unclear. This receptor was taken from a human donor with glioblastoma. In nucleotides, the CDR3 is TGTGCCAGCAGCTTAGGCGACTACACCGGGGAGCTGTTTTTT. Protein: CASSLGDYTGELFF.